These 8 T cell receptor beta chains originate from one sample sequenced in a study of blood T cells in healthy people across ages. The authors ran a second PCR of 7 to 11 cycles using a sample-barcoded 5' primer and a J-beta primer mix. MiXCR was run by TCRdb on the 5' RACE reads, yielding one entry per CDR3 protein. The profile shows approximately 600,000 distinct CDR3 sequences, roughly 58% of them singletons. Sequenced input: blood. The source of these receptors is a man between 60 and 75 years old in good health.

This chain connects TRBV4-2 to TRBJ1-4, with 9 positions matching TRBD1. The V segment lost 2 bases and the J segment 6 bases; nucleotides outside the gene matches: 4. Per germline, CDR1 LGHNA and CDR2 YNFKEQ. This CDR3 has 15 amino acids. The CDR3 here is CASSQLRDRDEKLFF. The DNA for the CDR3 is TGTGCCAGCAGCCAACTACGGGACAGGGATGAAAAACTGTTTTTT.

This clonotype was detected only a few times. The CDR3 is CASSRLPRQETQYF. The CDR3 bases are TGTGCCAGCAGTCGACTCCCCCGGCAAGAGACCCAGTACTTC. The chain employs TRBV12-3 or TRBV12-4 and TRBJ2-5; no firm D call. This CDR3 has 14 amino acids. Trimming shortened V by 5 bases and J by 2 bases, and 12 bases separated the two germline ends.

The J gene is TRBJ2-3, the V gene TRBV24-1; D is possibly TRBD1 (6 bases). The CDR3 covers 15 residues. Germline CDR1 reads KGHDR; CDR2 reads SFDVKD. The V and J ends lost 7 bases and 4 bases respectively, with 17 bases between them. The CDR3 region is CATSLTGSLADTQYF. CDR3 sequence (DNA): TGTGCCACCAGCCTGACAGGATCCCTGGCAGATACGCAGTATTTT.

This chain joins TRBV7-2 and TRBJ2-7; 7 bases agree with TRBD1. Trimming at V came to 5 bases and at J to 3 bases, leaving 10 bases not matched to a gene. CDR1 and CDR2 from the germline V gene are SGHTA and FQGNSA. This CDR3 has 15 residues. This chain's CDR3 is CASSPQPDRFYEQYF. CDR3 coding DNA: TGTGCCAGCAGCCCCCAGCCGGACAGGTTCTACGAGCAGTACTTC.

The CDR3 region is CATSDASGTPQDTQYF. The DNA of the CDR3 is TGTGCCACCAGTGATGCGTCCGGGACCCCCCAAGATACGCAGTATTTT. The chain joins TRBV24-1 to TRBJ2-3; D tentatively reads TRBD1 or TRBD2 (5 bases each). CDR3 length: 16 amino acids. Trimming removed 3 bases from V and 5 bases from J, with 17 bases in between. The germline V gene encodes CDR1 KGHDR and CDR2 SFDVKD.

The chain is built from TRBV2 and TRBJ2-7, with 9 bases matching TRBD1. CDR1 is SNHLY, CDR2 FYNNEI, per germline. Germline trimming cut 6 bases from V and 1 base from J; bases unmatched to any gene: 7. The CDR3 totals 15 residues. In DNA form, the CDR3 reads TGTGCCAGCAGCAGGGACAGGGAGGGTTCCTACGAGCAGTACTTC. Its translation: CASSRDREGSYEQYF.

V usage is TRBV5-6 and J usage is TRBJ2-3; no firm D call. Germline CDR1 is SGHDT and CDR2 is YYEEEE. V was shortened by 2 bases and J by 1 base, with 11 bases between the two germline ends. The CDR3 totals 15 residues. CDR3: CASSFSALRTDTQYF. The CDR3 DNA follows: TGTGCCAGCAGCTTTTCGGCGCTCCGCACAGATACGCAGTATTTT. The variable domain in full, with the rest retrieved from reference TRBV5-6 and TRBJ2-3, is DAGVTQSPTHLIKTRGQQVTLRCSPKSGHDTVSWYQQALGQGPQFIFQYYEEEERQRGNFPDRFSGHQFPNYSSELNVNALLLGDSALYLCASSFSALRTDTQYFGPGTRLTVL.

This clonotype occurred a few times. The genes are TRBV20-1 and TRBJ2-7; 9 nucleotides line up with TRBD1. The J segment lost 4 bases and the V segment lost 1 base, leaving 5 bases of the junction unmatched. CDR1 is DFQATT and CDR2 is SNEGSKA in the germline V gene (reference sequence). This CDR3 has 14 residues. CDR3 nucleotides: TGCAGTGCTAGAGGAAGACAGGGGGAATACGAGCAGTACTTC. This gives the protein CSARGRQGEYEQYF.